This entry features one TCR beta chain sequence. Its antigen remains unknown. The sample is drawn from a study of shared clonotypes between healthy human individuals. Study-level findings and limits: Among non-shared clonotypes, generation probabilities were lower than among those shared by all four donors. The study generally estimated greater richness for naive than memory subsets. A handful of donors shared 4.5% to 6.5% of their naive CD4 clonotypes.

Genomic DNA of each subset was evenly split across several immunoSEQ plates. Here immunoSEQ multiplex PCR was the method, and the copy in TCRdb shows in-frame clones only, minus some. The sample lists millions of clones, approximately 95% occurring once. The CDR3 totals 16 residues. V gave up 4 bases and J gave up 0 bases, with 15 bases separating them. The germline gives CDR1 SGHNT, CDR2 YYREEE (reference sequence). The source material was naive CD4+ T cells from PBMCs. Subset described: CD45RA+ positively selected. The chain is built from TRBV5-4 and TRBJ2-3; tentatively, D is TRBD1 or TRBD2 (6 bases each). This TCR derives from a man aged 18-30 years in good health. Some clones in this sample may be carry-over from other donors' samples. The CDR3 region has the DNA TGTGCCAGCAGCCCGGCCATGGGGGGCAGCACAGATACGCAGTATTTT. This codes for CASSPAMGGSTDTQYF.